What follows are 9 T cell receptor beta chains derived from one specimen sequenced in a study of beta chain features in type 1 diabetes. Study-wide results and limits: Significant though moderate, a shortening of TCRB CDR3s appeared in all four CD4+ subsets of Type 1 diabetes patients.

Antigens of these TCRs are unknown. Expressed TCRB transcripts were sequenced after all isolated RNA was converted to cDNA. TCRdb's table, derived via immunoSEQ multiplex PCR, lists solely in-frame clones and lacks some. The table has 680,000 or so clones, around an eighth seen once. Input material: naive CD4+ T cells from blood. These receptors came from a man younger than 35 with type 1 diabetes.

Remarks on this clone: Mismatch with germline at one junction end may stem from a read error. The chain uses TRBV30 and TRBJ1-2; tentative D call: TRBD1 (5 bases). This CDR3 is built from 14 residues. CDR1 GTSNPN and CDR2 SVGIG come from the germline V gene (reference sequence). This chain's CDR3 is CAWTQSPGTAAISF. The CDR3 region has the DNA TGTGCCTGGACCCAATCCCCGGGGACCGCGGCAATTTCCTTC.

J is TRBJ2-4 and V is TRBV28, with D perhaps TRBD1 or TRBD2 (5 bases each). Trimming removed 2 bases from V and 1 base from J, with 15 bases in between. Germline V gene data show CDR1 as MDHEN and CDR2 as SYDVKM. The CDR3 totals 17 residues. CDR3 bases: TGTGCCAGCAGTTTAAGGCTCTGGGGGTCTGCCAAAAACATTCAGTACTTC. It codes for CASSLRLWGSAKNIQYF.

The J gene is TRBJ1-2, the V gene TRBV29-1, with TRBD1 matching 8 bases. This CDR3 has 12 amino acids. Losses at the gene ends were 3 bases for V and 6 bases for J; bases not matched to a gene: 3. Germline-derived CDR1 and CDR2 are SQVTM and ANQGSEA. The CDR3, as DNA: TGCAGCGTTGATCAGGGGGCGAATGGCTACACCTTC. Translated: CSVDQGANGYTF.

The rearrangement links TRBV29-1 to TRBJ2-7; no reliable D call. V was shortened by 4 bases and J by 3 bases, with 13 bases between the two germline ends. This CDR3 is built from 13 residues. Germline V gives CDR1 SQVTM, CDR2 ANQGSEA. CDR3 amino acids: CSVGLGSNYEQYF. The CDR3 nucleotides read TGCAGCGTTGGATTGGGCAGCAACTACGAGCAGTACTTC.

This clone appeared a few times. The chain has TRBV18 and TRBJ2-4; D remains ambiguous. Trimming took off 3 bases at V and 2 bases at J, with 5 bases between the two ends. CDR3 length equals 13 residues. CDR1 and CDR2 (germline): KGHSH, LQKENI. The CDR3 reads CASSPPTKNIQYF. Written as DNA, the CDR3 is TGTGCCAGCTCACCCCCCACCAAAAACATTCAGTACTTC.

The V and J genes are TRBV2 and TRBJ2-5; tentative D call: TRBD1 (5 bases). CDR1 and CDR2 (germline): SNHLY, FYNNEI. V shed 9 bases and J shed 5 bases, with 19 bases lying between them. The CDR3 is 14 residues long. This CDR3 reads CARAATGLGETQYF. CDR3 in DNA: TGTGCCAGGGCAGCCACAGGTCTCGGGGAGACCCAGTACTTC.

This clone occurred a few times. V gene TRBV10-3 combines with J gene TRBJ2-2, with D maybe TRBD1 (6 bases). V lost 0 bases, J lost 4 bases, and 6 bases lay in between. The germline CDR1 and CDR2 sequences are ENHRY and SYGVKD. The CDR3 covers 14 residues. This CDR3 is CAISESGGTGELFF. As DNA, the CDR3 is TGTGCCATCAGTGAGTCAGGGGGCACCGGGGAGCTGTTTTTT.

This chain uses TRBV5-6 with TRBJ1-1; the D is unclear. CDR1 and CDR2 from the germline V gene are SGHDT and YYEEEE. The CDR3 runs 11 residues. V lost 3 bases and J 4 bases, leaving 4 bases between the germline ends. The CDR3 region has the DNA TGTGCCAGCAGCTGGCGCACTGAAGCTTTCTTT. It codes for CASSWRTEAFF.

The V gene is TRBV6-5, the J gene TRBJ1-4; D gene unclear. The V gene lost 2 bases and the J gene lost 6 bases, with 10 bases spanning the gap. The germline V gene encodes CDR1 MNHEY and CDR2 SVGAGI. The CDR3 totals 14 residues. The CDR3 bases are TGTGCCAGCAGTTACGCGACCGGGGATGAAAAACTGTTTTTT. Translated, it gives CASSYATGDEKLFF.